This T cell receptor (beta chain) was sequenced during a study of T cell responses to AZD1222 COVID-19 vaccine. Study-level results: Repertoires were obtained only post-peak T cell response. Spike-specific TCR breadth and depth went up after people got two AZD1222 doses.

About this clone: Its target is not known.

The method was immunoSEQ multiplex PCR; TCRdb's version includes in-frame clones alone and lacks a portion of them. This repertoire shows 180,000 or so clones, roughly nine tenths found once; its top ten account for about 2.5%. The CDR3 is 14 amino acids. V lost 7 bases and J lost 1, with 14 bases in between. Germline loops: CDR1 MNHEY, CDR2 SVGAGI. The starting material was peripheral blood, obtained on day 0 of AZD1222 vaccination. The TCR sequence derives from an adult in good health. The genes are TRBV6-5 and TRBJ2-7; either TRBD1 or TRBD2 may fit D (6 bases each). CDR3 residues: CASTPGGGSYEQYF. CDR3 DNA sequence: TGTGCCAGCACCCCCGGAGGGGGGTCCTACGAGCAGTACTTC.